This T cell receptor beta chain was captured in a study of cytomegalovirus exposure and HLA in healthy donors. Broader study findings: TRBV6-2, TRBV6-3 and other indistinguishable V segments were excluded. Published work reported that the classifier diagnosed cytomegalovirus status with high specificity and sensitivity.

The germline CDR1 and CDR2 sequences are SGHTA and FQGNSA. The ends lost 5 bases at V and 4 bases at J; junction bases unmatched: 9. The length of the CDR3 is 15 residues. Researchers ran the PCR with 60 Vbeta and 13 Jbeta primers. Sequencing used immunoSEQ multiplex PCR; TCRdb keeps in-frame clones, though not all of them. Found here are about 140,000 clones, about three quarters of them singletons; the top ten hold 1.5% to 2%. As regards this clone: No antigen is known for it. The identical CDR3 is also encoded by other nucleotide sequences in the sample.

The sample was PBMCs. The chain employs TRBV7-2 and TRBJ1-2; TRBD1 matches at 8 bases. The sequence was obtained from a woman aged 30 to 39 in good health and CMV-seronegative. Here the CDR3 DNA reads TGTGCCAGCAGCCCGGGGACAGGCCTTATCTATGGCTACACCTTC. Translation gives CASSPGTGLIYGYTF.